This TCR beta chain derives from a study of metastatic and nonmetastatic thyroid tumors. Across the study: It was across blood and tumor or nodule tissue from malignant and benign thyroid patients that repertoires were compared.

This clone turned up a few times. MiXCR re-clonotyped the PCR reads for TCRdb. This table holds about 32,000 clones, about 33% found once. This CDR3 is built from 14 residues. V lost 3 bases, J lost 2 bases, and 9 bases lay in between. Patients had received no treatment of any kind before thyroid surgery. The rearrangement uses TRBV12-3 or TRBV12-4 and TRBJ2-3, with TRBD2 as a possible D gene (5 bases). Sequencing used tumor tissue. The sequence was collected from a female donor with papillary thyroid cancer or a benign thyroid nodule (not recorded which). Some clones in this sample may be carry-over from other donors' samples. The CDR3 loop reads CASSFVGVTDTQYF. The CDR3, as DNA: TGTGCCAGCAGTTTCGTGGGAGTCACAGATACGCAGTATTTT.